This T cell receptor (beta chain) was observed in a study of control samples from healthy donors and cancer patients. Germline CDR1 ENHRY, CDR2 SYGVKD. The CDR3 loop spans 16 amino acids. Trimming took 7 bases from V and 2 from J; bases not matched to a gene: 11. Clones were read by immunoSEQ multiplex PCR, and TCRdb kept only the in-frame ones, dropping some. The sample comprises around 130,000 clones, 70% to 90% of which are singletons, and about 3.2% rests with the top ten. Sequencing was done on a sample of blood. J is TRBJ2-3 and V is TRBV10-3; 8 positions agree with TRBD1. The sequence came from a man in his fifties in good health. CDR3 nucleotides: TGTGCCATCACCCCGGGACAGGCGGGAAACACAGATACGCAGTATTTT. This gives the protein CAITPGQAGNTDTQYF.